Below, one T cell receptor beta chain is given with its context. The repertoire was sequenced with immunoSEQ multiplex PCR; TCRdb's copy has only in-frame clones and lacks some. Of more than 400,000 clones listed, less than 95% are singletons. V was cut by 2 bases and J by 1 base, with 17 bases left in between. This CDR3 has 17 residues. From germline, CDR1 is SGHDN and CDR2 FVKESK. This specimen comes from a study of Ad26.COV2.S vaccination and SARS-CoV-2 variants. Across the study: By the intramuscular route, Ad26.COV2.S was given once, or twice 56 days apart.

Stated treatment: around 19 received Ad26.COV2.S at low or high dose, single or two shots; several received placebo; per-sample allocation not given. Sample collection was performed on day 63 after the first vaccine or placebo injection. Participants' vaccine, an Ad26 vector, delivered Wuhan-strain SARS-CoV-2 spike. The rearrangement links TRBV14 to TRBJ1-1; the D is unclear. The origin of this receptor is a person aged 18 to 65 who received the Ad26.COV2.S COVID-19 vaccine or a placebo. Sequencing used peripheral blood, obtained in a trial of Ad26.COV2.S vaccine versus placebo. The CDR3 spells CASSQTFLGRENTEAFF. The CDR3 DNA is TGTGCCAGCAGCCAAACTTTCCTTGGACGGGAGAACACTGAAGCTTTCTTT. Looking up the rest from reference TRBV14 and TRBJ1-1 gives the full variable domain: EAGVTQFPSHSVIEKGQTVTLRCDPISGHDNLYWYRRVMGKEIKFLLHFVKESKQDESGMPNNRFLAERTGGTYSTLKVQPAELEDSGVYFCASSQTFLGRENTEAFFGQGTRLTVV.